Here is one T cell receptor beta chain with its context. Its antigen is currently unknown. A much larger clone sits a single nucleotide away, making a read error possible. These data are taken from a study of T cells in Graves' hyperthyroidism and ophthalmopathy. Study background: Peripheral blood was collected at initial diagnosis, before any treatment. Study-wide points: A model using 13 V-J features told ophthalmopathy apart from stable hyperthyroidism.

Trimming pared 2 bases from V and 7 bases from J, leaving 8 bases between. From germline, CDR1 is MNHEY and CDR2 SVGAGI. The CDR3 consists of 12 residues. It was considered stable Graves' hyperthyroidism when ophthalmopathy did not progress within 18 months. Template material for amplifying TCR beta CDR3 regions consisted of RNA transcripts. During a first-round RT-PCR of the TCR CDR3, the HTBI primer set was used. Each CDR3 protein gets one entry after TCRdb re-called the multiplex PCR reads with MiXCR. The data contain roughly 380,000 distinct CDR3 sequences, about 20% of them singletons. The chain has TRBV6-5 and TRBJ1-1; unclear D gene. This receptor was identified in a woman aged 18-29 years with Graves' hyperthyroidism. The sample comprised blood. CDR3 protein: CASSYAIGEAFF. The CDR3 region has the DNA TGTGCCAGCAGTTACGCAATAGGTGAAGCTTTCTTT.